This entry is about one T cell receptor beta chain. The data originate from a study of blood T cell repertoires in COVID-19. Study as a whole: COVID-19 samples from acute and convalescent phases originated in the United States, Italy and Spain. T cells, B-cell-depleted T cells, or PBMCs provided the cDNA or gDNA that served as material.

With 5 bases clipped from V and 1 base from J, the junction kept 4 bases outside the gene matches. Germline V lookup: CDR1 SGHTA, CDR2 FQGTGA. The CDR3 consists of 15 residues. In the original processing: Estimates of nucleated cell counts were drawn from the amplification of reference gene primers. Some clones are missing from TCRdb's copy, which holds only in-frame ones; the method was immunoSEQ multiplex PCR. V, J and clone size are those of that table, while D and trimming were read from the DNA. The table includes about 46,000 clones, around 89% detected once. Specimen: peripheral blood. The sequence was collected from a man aged 50-60 years with active COVID-19. The rearrangement joins TRBV7-3 to TRBJ2-5, with 10 bases aligning to TRBD2. CDR3 DNA: TGTGCCAGCAGCCTGACTAGCGGGCTCCAAGAGACCCAGTACTTC. It encodes CASSLTSGLQETQYF.